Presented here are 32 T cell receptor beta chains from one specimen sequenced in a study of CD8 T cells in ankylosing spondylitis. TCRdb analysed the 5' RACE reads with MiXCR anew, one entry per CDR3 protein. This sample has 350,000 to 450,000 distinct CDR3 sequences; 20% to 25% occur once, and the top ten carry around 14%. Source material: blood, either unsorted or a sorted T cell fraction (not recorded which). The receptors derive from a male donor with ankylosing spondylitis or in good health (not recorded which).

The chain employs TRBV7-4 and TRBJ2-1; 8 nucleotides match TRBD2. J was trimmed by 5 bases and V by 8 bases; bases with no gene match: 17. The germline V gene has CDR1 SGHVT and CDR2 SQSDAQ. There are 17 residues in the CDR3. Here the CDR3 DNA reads TGTGCCAGCTGCGGACACAGCAGCGGGGGACAAAACAATGAGCAGTTCTTC. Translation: CASCGHSSGGQNNEQFF.

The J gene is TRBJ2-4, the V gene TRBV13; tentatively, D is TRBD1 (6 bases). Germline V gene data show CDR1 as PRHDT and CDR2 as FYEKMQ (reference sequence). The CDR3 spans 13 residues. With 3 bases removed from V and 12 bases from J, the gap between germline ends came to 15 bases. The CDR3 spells CASSLRGTGPQYF. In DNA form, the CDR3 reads TGTGCCAGCAGCTTGAGGGGGACCGGGCCTCAGTACTTC.

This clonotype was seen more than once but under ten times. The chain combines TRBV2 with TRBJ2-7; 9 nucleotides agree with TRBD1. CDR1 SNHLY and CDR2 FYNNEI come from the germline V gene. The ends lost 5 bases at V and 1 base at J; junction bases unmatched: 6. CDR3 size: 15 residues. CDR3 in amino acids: CASSLDRGGSYEQYF. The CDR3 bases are TGTGCCAGCAGTTTGGACAGGGGAGGTTCCTACGAGCAGTACTTC.

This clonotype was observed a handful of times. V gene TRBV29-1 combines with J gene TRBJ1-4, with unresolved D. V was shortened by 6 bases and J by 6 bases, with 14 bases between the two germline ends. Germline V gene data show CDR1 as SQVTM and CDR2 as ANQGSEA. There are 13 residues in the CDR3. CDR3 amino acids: CSVEWQSDEKLFF. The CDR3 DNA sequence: TGCAGCGTGGAATGGCAGTCGGATGAAAAACTGTTTTTT.

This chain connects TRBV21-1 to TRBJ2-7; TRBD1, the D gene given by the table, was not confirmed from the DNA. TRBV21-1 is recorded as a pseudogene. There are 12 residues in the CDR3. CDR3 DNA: TGTGCCAGCAGTTTTTATGCGGACAGGGGCTACTTC. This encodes CASSFYADRGYF.

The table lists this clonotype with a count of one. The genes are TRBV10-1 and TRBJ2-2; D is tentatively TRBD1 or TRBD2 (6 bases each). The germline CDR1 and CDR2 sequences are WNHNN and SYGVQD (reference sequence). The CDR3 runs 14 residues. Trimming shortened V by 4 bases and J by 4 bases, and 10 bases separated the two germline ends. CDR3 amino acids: CASSGGAGTGELFF. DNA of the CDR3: TGCGCCAGCAGTGGGGGGGCCGGCACCGGGGAGCTGTTTTTT.

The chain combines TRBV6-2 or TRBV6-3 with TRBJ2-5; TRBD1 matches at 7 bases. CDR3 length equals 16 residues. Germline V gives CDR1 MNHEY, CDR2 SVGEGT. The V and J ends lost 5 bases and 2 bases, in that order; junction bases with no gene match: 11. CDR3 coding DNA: TGTGCCAGCAGTGACTTCCTTGGGACAGCTCAAGAGACCCAGTACTTC. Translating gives CASSDFLGTAQETQYF.

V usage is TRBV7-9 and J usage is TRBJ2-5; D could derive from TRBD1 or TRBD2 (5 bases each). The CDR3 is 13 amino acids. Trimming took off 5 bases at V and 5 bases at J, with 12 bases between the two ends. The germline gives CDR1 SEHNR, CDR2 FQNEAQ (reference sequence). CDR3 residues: CASSHGTLETQYF. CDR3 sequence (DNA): TGTGCCAGCAGCCACGGGACGTTGGAGACCCAGTACTTC.

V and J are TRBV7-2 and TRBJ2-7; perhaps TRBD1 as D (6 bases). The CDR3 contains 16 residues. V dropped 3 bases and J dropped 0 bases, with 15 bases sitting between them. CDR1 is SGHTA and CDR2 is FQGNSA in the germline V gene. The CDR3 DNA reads TGTGCCAGCAGCTTGTTCGGCATGGACAGCTCCTACGAGCAGTACTTC. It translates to CASSLFGMDSSYEQYF. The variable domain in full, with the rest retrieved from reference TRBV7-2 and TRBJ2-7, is GAGVSQSPSNKVTEKGKDVELRCDPISGHTALYWYRQSLGQGLEFLIYFQGNSAPDKSGLPSDRFSAERTGGSVSTLTIQRTQQEDSAVYLCASSLFGMDSSYEQYFGPGTRLTVT.

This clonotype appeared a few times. CDR3: CASSPVGLAGEKRAQYF. As DNA, the CDR3 is TGTGCCAGCAGCCCGGTCGGACTAGCGGGGGAAAAGAGAGCCCAGTACTTC. The chain recombines TRBV4-2 with TRBJ2-5, with TRBD2 identical over 13 bases. CDR3 length equals 17 residues. V shed 4 bases, J shed 9 bases, and the junction held 14 bases outside the gene matches. From germline, CDR1 is LGHNA and CDR2 YNFKEQ.

The chain's CDR3 is CASSLGPDLETQYF. The CDR3 nucleotides are TGCGCCAGCAGCTTGGGGCCGGACCTAGAGACCCAGTACTTC. V is TRBV5-1 and J is TRBJ2-5; D not resolved. V lost 0 bases, J lost 4 bases, and 10 bases lay in between. This CDR3 is 14 amino acids long. Germline CDR1 reads SGHRS; CDR2 reads YFSETQ.

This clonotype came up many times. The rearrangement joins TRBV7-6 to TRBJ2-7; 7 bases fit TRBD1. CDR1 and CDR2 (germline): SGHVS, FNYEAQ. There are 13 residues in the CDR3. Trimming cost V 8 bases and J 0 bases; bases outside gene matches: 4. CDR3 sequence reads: CASSGTASYEQYF. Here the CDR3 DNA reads TGTGCCAGCTCCGGGACAGCCTCCTACGAGCAGTACTTC.

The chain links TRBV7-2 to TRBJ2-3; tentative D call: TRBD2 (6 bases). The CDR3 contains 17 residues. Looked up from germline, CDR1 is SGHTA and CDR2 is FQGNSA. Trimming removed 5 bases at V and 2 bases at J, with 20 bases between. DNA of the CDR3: TGTGCCAGCAGCCCGGGACTCCTCAGTCCATACACAGATACGCAGTATTTT. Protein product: CASSPGLLSPYTDTQYF.

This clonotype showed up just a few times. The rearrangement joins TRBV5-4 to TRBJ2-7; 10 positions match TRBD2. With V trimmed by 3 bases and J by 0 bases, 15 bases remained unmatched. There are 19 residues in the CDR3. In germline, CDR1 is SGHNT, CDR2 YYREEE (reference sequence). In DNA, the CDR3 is TGTGCCAGCAGCTGGGGAGCGGGGGGGCTGGTCCATAGCTCCTACGAGCAGTACTTC. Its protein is CASSWGAGGLVHSSYEQYF.

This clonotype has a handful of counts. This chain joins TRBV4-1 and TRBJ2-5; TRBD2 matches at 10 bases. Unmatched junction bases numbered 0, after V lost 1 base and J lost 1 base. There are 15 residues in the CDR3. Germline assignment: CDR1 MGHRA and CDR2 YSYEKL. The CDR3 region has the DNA TGCGCCAGCAGCCAAGGGACTAGCGGCCAAGAGACCCAGTACTTC. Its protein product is CASSQGTSGQETQYF.

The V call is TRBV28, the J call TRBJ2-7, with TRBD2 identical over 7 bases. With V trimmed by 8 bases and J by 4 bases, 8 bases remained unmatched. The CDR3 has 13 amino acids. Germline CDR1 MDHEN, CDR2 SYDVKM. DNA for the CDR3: TGTGCCAGCGGACGGGGGGTATGGTACGAGCAGTACTTC. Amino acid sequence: CASGRGVWYEQYF.

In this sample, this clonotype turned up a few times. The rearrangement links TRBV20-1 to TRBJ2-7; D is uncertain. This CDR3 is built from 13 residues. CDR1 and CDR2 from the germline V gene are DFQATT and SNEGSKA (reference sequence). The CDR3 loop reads CSGRPSSSYEQYF. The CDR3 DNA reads TGCAGCGGCAGACCGAGCAGCTCCTACGAGCAGTACTTC.

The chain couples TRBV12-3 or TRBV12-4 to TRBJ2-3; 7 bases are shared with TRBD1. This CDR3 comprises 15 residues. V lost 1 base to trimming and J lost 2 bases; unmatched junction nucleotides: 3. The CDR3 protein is CASSLGGQDTDTQYF. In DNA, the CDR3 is TGTGCCAGCAGTTTAGGTGGACAGGACACAGATACGCAGTATTTT.

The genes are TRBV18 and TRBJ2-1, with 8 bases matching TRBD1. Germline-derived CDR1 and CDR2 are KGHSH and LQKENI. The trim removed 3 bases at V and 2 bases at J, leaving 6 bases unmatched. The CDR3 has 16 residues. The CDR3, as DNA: TGTGCCAGCTCACCGGGCGCAGGGGGCGCCTACAATGAGCAGTTCTTC. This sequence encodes CASSPGAGGAYNEQFF.

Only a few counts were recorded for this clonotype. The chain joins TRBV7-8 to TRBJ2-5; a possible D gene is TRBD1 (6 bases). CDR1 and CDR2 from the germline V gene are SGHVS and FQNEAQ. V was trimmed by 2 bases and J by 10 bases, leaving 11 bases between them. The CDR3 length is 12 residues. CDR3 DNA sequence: TGTGCCAGCAGCTTATACAGGGACGACCAGTACTTC. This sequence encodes CASSLYRDDQYF.

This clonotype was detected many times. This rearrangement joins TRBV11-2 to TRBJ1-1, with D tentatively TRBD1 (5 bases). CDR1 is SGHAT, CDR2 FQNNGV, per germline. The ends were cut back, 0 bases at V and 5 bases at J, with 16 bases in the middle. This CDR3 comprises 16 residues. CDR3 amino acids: CASSLEWGDGGTEAFF. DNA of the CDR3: TGTGCCAGCAGCTTAGAGTGGGGGGACGGCGGGACTGAAGCTTTCTTT.

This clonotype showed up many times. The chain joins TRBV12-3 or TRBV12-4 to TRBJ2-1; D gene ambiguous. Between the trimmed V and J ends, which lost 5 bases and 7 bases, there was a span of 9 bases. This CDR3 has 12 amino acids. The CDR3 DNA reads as TGTGCCAGCAGTACAGCTAGAAATGAGCAGTTCTTC. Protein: CASSTARNEQFF.

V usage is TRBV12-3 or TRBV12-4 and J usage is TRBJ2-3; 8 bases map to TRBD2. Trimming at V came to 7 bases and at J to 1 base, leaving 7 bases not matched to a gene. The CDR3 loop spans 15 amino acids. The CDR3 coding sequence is TGTGCCAGCACCGCCCAAGCGGGGGGCACAGATACGCAGTATTTT. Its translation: CASTAQAGGTDTQYF.

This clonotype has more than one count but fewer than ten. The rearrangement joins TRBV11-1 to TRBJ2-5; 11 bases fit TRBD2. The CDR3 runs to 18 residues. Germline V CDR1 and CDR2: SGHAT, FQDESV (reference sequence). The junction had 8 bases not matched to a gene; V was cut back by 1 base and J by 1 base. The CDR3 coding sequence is TGTGCCAGCAGCTTAGTGACTAGCGGGGCGACCTTCCAAGAGACCCAGTACTTC. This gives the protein CASSLVTSGATFQETQYF.

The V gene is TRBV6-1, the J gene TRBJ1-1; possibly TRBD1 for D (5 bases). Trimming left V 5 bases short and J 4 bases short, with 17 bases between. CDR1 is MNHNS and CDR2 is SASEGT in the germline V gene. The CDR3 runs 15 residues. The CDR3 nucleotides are TGTGCCAGCAGTACGGGACCATCTCCTTTCACTGAAGCTTTCTTT. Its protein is CASSTGPSPFTEAFF.

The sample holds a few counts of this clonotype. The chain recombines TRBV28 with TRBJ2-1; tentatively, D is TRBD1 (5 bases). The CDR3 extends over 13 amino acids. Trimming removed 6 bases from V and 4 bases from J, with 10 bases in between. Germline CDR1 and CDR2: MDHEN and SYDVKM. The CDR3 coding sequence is TGTGCCAGCAGGGGGCTGGGGTACAATGAGCAGTTCTTC. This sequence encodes CASRGLGYNEQFF.

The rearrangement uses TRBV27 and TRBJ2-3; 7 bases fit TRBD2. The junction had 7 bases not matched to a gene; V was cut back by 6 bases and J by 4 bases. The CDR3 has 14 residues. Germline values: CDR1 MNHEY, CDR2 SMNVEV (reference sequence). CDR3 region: CASSPWGGPDTQYF. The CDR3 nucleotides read TGTGCCAGCAGCCCCTGGGGAGGGCCAGATACGCAGTATTTT.

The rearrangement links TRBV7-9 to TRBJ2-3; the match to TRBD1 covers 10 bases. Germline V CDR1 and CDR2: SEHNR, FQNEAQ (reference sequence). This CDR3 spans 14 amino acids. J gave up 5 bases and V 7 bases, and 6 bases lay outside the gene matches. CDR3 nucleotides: TGTGCCAGCATCCCGACAGGGGGCCTAGATACGCAGTATTTT. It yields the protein CASIPTGGLDTQYF.

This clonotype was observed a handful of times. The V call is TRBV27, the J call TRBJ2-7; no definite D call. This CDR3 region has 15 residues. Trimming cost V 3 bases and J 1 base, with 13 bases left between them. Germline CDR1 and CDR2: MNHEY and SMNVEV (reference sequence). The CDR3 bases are TGTGCCAGCAGTTTGTCTAGGGCAGCGTCCTACGAGCAGTACTTC. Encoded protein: CASSLSRAASYEQYF.

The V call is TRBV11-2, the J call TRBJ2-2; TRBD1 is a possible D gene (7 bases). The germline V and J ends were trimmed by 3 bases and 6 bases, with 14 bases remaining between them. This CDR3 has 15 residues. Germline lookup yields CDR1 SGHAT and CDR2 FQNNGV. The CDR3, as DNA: TGTGCCAGCAGCTTTGGGCAGGGGGGTCCCGGGGAGCTGTTTTTT. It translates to CASSFGQGGPGELFF.

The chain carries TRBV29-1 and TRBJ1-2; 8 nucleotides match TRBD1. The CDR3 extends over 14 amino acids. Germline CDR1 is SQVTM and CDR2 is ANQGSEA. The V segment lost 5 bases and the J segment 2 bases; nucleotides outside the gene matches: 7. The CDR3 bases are TGCAGCGTTTGGACAGGGAAATTAAACTATGGCTACACCTTC. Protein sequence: CSVWTGKLNYGYTF. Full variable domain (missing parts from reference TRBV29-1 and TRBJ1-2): SAVISQKPSRDICQRGTSLTIQCQVDSQVTMMFWYRQQPGQSLTLIATANQGSEATYESGFVIDKFPISRPNLTFSTLTVSNMSPEDSSIYLCSVWTGKLNYGYTFGSGTRLTVV.

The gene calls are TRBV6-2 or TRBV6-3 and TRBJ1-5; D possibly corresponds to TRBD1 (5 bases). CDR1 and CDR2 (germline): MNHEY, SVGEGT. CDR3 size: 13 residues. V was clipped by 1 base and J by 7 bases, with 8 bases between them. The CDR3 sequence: CASSYYQGQPQHF. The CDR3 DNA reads TGTGCCAGCAGTTACTACCAGGGACAGCCCCAGCATTTT.